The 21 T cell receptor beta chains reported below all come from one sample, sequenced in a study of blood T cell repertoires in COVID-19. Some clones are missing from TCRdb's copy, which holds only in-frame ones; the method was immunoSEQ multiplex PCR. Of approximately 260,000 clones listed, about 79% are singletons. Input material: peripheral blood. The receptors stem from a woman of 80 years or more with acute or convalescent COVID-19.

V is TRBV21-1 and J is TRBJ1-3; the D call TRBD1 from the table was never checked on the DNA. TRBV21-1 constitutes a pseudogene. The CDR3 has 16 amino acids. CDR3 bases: TGTGCCAGCAGCAAAGAAGGGGCGGTCTCTGGAAACACCATATATTTT. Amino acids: CASSKEGAVSGNTIYF.

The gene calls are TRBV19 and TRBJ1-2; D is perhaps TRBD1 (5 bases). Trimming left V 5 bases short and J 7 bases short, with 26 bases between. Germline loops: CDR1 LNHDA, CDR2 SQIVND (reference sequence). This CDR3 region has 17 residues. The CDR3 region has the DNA TGTGCCAGTAGTCGGCGACACGGAGAGGTCAGGGAAGCTGGCTACACCTTC. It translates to CASSRRHGEVREAGYTF. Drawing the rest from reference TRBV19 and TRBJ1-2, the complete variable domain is DGGITQSPKYLFRKEGQNVTLSCEQNLNHDAMYWYRQDPGQGLRLIYYSQIVNDFQKGDIAEGYSVSREKKESFPLTVTSAQKNPTAFYLCASSRRHGEVREAGYTFGSGTRLTVV.

CDR3 protein: CASMTGPNEKLFF. The CDR3 region has the DNA TGTGCCTCCATGACAGGGCCGAATGAAAAACTGTTTTTT. The rearrangement joins TRBV30 to TRBJ1-4; 7 nucleotides line up with TRBD1. Germline loops: CDR1 GTSNPN, CDR2 SVGIG (reference sequence). V dropped 7 bases and J dropped 5; count of bases not matched to a gene: 7. The CDR3 totals 13 residues. The whole variable domain, remainder taken from reference TRBV30 and TRBJ1-4, is SQTIHQWPATLVQPVGSPLSLECTVEGTSNPNLYWYRQAAGRGLQLLFYSVGIGQISSEVPQNLSASRPQDRQFILSSKKLLLSDSGFYLCASMTGPNEKLFFGSGTQLSVL.

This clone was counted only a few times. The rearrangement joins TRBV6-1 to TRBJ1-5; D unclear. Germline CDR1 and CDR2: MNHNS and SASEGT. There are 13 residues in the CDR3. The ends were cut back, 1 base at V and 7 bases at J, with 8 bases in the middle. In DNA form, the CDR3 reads TGTGCCAGCAGTGAAGAAAGAGGCCAGCCCCAGCATTTT. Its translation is CASSEERGQPQHF.

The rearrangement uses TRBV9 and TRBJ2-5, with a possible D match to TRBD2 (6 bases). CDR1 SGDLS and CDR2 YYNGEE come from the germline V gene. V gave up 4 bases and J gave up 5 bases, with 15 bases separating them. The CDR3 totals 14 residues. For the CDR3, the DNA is TGTGCCAGCAGCCCCCGAGGTGGGGGGGAGACCCAGTACTTC. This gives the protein CASSPRGGGETQYF.

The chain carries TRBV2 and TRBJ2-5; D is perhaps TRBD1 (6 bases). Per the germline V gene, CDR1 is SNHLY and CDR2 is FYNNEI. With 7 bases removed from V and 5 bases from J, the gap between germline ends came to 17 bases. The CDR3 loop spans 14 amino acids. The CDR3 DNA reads TGTGCCAGCACCCCAAGGGGGAACCTGGAGACCCAGTACTTC. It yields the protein CASTPRGNLETQYF.

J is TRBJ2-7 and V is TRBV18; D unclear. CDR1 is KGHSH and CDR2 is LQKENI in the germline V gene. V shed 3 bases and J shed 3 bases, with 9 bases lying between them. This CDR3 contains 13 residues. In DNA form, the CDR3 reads TGTGCCAGCTCACCCAGTCAGGACTACGAGCAGTACTTC. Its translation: CASSPSQDYEQYF.

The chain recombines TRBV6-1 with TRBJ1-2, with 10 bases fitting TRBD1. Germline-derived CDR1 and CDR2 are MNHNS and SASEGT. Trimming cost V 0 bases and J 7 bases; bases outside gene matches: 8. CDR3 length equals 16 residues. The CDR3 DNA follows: TGTGCCAGCAGTGAAGCCGCGACAGGGGGCGTCGGTGGCTACACCTTC. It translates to CASSEAATGGVGGYTF.

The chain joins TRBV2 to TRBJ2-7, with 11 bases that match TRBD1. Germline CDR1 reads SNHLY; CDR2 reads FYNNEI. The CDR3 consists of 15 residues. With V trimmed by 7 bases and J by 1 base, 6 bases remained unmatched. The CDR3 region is CASNPDRGLSYEQYF. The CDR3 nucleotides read TGTGCCAGCAACCCGGACAGGGGGCTGTCCTACGAGCAGTACTTC.

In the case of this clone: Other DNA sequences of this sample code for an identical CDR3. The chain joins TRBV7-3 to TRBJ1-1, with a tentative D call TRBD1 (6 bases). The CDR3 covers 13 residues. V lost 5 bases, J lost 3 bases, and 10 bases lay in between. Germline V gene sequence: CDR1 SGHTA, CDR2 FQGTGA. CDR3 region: CASSLQGHTEAFF. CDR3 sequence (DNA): TGTGCCAGCAGCCTCCAGGGGCACACTGAAGCTTTCTTT.

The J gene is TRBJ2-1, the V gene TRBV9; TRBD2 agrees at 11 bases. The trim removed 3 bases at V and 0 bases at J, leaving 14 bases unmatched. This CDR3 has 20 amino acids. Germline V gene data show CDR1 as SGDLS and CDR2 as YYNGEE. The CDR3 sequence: CASSGSGTSGPPSSYNEQFF. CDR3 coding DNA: TGTGCCAGCAGCGGATCCGGGACTAGCGGTCCGCCGAGCTCCTACAATGAGCAGTTCTTC.

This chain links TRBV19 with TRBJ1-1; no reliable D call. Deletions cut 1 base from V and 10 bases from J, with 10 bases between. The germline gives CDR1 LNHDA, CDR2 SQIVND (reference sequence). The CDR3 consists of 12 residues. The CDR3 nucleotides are TGTGCCAGTAGTATAGTGGAGGGATCAGCTTTCTTT. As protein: CASSIVEGSAFF. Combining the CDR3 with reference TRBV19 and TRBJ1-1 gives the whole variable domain DGGITQSPKYLFRKEGQNVTLSCEQNLNHDAMYWYRQDPGQGLRLIYYSQIVNDFQKGDIAEGYSVSREKKESFPLTVTSAQKNPTAFYLCASSIVEGSAFFGQGTRLTVV.

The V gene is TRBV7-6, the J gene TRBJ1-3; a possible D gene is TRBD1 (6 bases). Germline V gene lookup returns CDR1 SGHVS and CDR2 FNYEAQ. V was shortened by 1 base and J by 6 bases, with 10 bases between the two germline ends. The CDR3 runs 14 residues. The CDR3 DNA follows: TGTGCCAGCAGCTTAGGAGGACAGACAAACACCATATATTTT. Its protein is CASSLGGQTNTIYF.

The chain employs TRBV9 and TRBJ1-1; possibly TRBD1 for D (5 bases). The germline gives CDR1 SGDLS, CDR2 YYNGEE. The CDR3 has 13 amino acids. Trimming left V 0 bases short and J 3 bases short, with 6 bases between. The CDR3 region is CASSVVGDTEAFF. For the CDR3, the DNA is TGTGCCAGCAGCGTAGTAGGGGACACTGAAGCTTTCTTT.

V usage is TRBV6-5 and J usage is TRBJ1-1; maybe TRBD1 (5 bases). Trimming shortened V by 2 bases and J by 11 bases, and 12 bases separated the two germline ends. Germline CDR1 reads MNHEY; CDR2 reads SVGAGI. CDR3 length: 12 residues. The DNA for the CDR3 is TGTGCCAGCAGTTACAGCCAGGGTCGGGCTTTCTTT. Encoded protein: CASSYSQGRAFF.

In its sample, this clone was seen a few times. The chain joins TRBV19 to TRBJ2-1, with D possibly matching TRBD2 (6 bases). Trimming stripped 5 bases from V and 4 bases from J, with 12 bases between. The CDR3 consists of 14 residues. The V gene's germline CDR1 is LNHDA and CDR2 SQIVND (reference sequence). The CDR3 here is CASSRGGGYNEQFF. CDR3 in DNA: TGTGCCAGTAGTCGTGGGGGAGGTTACAATGAGCAGTTCTTC.

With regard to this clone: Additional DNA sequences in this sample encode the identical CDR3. CDR3 amino acids: CASSPGGGNQPQHF. The CDR3 DNA sequence: TGTGCCAGCTCACCAGGAGGGGGCAATCAGCCCCAGCATTTT. The V call is TRBV18, the J call TRBJ1-5, with D possibly being TRBD1 (5 bases). Germline assignment: CDR1 KGHSH and CDR2 LQKENI. The CDR3 has 14 residues. V was pared by 2 bases and J by 2 bases, with 7 bases between.

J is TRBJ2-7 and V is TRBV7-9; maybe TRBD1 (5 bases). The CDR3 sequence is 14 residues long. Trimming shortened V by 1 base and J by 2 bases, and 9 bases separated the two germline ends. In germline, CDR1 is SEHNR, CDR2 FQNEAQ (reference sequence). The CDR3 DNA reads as TGTGCCAGCAGCTTAGTAGGGGTCACCTACGAGCAGTACTTC. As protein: CASSLVGVTYEQYF.

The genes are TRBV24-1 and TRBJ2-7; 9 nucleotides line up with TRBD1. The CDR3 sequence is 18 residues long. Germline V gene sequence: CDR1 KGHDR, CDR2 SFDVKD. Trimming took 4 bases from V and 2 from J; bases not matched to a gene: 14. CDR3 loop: CATSDPSGRDRATYEQYF. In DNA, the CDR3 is TGTGCCACCAGTGACCCATCAGGGCGGGACAGGGCAACCTACGAGCAGTACTTC.

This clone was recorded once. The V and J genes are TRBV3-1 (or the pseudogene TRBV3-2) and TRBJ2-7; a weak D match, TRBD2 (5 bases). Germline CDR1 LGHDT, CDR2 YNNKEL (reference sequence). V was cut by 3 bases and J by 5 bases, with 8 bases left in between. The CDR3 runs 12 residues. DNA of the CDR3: TGTGCCAGCAGCCATTGGGGAGACGAGCAGTACTTC. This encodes CASSHWGDEQYF.

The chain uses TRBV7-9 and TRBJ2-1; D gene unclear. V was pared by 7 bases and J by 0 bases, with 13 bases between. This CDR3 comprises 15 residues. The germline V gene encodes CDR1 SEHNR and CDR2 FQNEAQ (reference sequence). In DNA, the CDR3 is TGTGCCAGCACGGTAACAGAGAGCTCCTACAATGAGCAGTTCTTC. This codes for CASTVTESSYNEQFF.